This passage covers 29 T cell receptor beta chains from one sample sequenced in a study of control samples from healthy donors and cancer patients. Generated by immunoSEQ multiplex PCR, the TCRdb table keeps only in-frame clones and is missing some. The sample holds about 95,000 clones, about 88% seen once. Sequencing input: blood. The receptor source for this set is a woman in her sixties or seventies in good health.

The chain joins TRBV6-5 to TRBJ1-1, with TRBD1 matching over 9 bases. Germline V lookup: CDR1 MNHEY, CDR2 SVGAGI. This CDR3 is built from 13 residues. J lost 4 bases, V lost 6 bases, and 3 bases had no gene match. DNA for the CDR3: TGTGCCAGCAGCGGACAGGGGCTCACTGAAGCTTTCTTT. Residues: CASSGQGLTEAFF.

DNA of the CDR3: TGTGCCAGCAACTCCGGAGGACAGGGGGAGACTGAAGCTTTCTTT. Encoded protein: CASNSGGQGETEAFF. The rearrangement uses TRBV2 and TRBJ1-1, with 10 positions matching TRBD1. V trimming: 7 bases; J trimming: 5 bases; junction bases outside the gene matches: 10. CDR1 and CDR2 from the germline V gene are SNHLY and FYNNEI. The CDR3 is 15 residues long.

V is TRBV6-1 and J is TRBJ1-2; D might be TRBD1 (5 bases). The germline V and J ends were trimmed by 1 base and 7 bases, with 16 bases remaining between them. CDR1 is MNHNS and CDR2 is SASEGT in the germline V gene. CDR3 length: 15 residues. In DNA form, the CDR3 reads TGTGCCAGCAGTGAAGAGTTAGGGGATCTCCGTGGCTACACCTTC. Amino acids: CASSEELGDLRGYTF.

The J gene is TRBJ2-1, the V gene TRBV4-3; weak D call: TRBD1 (6 bases). Trimming left V 1 base short and J 6 bases short, with 22 bases between. The CDR3 is 18 amino acids. Germline values: CDR1 LGHNA, CDR2 YSLEER. Here the CDR3 reads CASSQALHSGRRGNEQFF. In DNA, the CDR3 is TGCGCCAGCAGCCAAGCTCTCCATTCAGGACGCAGGGGCAATGAGCAGTTCTTC.

The V call is TRBV13, the J call TRBJ2-4; a weak D match, TRBD2 (5 bases). Germline CDR1 is PRHDT and CDR2 is FYEKMQ (reference sequence). V was clipped by 3 bases and J by 1 base, with 7 bases between them. This CDR3 has 14 amino acids. Written as DNA, the CDR3 is TGTGCCAGCAGCTTGTGGAGGGCCAAAAACATTCAGTACTTC. Amino acid sequence: CASSLWRAKNIQYF.

The chain employs TRBV6-2 or TRBV6-3 and TRBJ2-2, with D perhaps TRBD1 or TRBD2 (5 bases each). CDR1 and CDR2 from the germline V gene are MNHEY and SVGEGT. V lost 2 bases to trimming and J lost 7 bases, with 11 bases between them. The CDR3 contains 14 residues. CDR3 DNA: TGTGCCAGCAGTTACCTTCGGGACGGCGGGGAGCTGTTTTTT. It yields the protein CASSYLRDGGELFF.

J is TRBJ2-2 and V is TRBV5-4; 8 nucleotides match TRBD1. Trimming removed 1 base from V and 3 bases from J; junction bases left unmatched: 5. CDR3 length: 16 residues. CDR1 and CDR2 (germline): SGHNT, YYREEE (reference sequence). The CDR3 DNA is TGTGCCAGCAGCTTGAGTCCGGGACAGGACACCGGGGAGCTGTTTTTT. Translating gives CASSLSPGQDTGELFF.

This clone was seen once. The rearrangement links TRBV7-2 to TRBJ2-7; 8 bases fit TRBD2. Germline V gene data show CDR1 as SGHTA and CDR2 as FQGNSA. The CDR3 loop spans 16 amino acids. The J segment lost 3 bases and the V segment lost 0 bases, leaving 7 bases of the junction unmatched. DNA for the CDR3: TGTGCCAGCAGCTTAGCGGTACTAGCGGACCTCTACGAGCAGTACTTC. Encoded protein: CASSLAVLADLYEQYF.

The rearrangement joins TRBV5-1 to TRBJ2-7, with TRBD1 identical over 9 bases. This CDR3 is built from 12 residues. Germline values: CDR1 SGHRS, CDR2 YFSETQ. Unmatched junction bases numbered 2, after V lost 6 bases and J lost 4 bases. As DNA, the CDR3 is TGCGCCAGCACGGGACAGGGATACGAGCAGTACTTC. It is translated as CASTGQGYEQYF.

The rearrangement joins TRBV12-3 or TRBV12-4 to TRBJ1-1, with D possibly TRBD1 on 6 matching bases. The CDR3 length is 13 residues. Trimming took off 6 bases at V and 1 base at J, with 9 bases between the two ends. CDR3 sequence reads: CASRVGGNTEAFF. CDR3 coding DNA: TGTGCCAGCAGGGTAGGGGGGAACACTGAAGCTTTCTTT.

This clone was seen a handful of times. This chain connects TRBV5-4 to TRBJ2-7; 8 positions match TRBD1. The CDR3 has 13 amino acids. CDR1 and CDR2 from the germline V gene are SGHNT and YYREEE (reference sequence). Trimming took 3 bases from V and 3 from J; bases not matched to a gene: 2. The CDR3 region has the DNA TGTGCCAGCAGCTGGGACAGGAACTACGAGCAGTACTTC. Its protein product is CASSWDRNYEQYF. Full variable domain (missing parts from reference TRBV5-4 and TRBJ2-7): ETGVTQSPTHLIKTRGQQVTLRCSSQSGHNTVSWYQQALGQGPQFIFQYYREEENGRGNFPPRFSGLQFPNYSSELNVNALELDDSALYLCASSWDRNYEQYFGPGTRLTVT.

J is TRBJ1-4 and V is TRBV29-1; 8 bases match TRBD1. Trimming at V came to 5 bases and at J to 0 bases, leaving 8 bases not matched to a gene. Germline assignment: CDR1 SQVTM and CDR2 ANQGSEA. The CDR3 extends over 16 amino acids. CDR3 loop: CSVFETGAPTNEKLFF. CDR3 nucleotide sequence: TGCAGCGTTTTTGAGACAGGGGCACCAACTAATGAAAAACTGTTTTTT.

J is TRBJ2-7 and V is TRBV5-4; 7 bases are a match to TRBD2. This CDR3 contains 15 residues. The ends lost 0 bases at V and 2 bases at J; junction bases unmatched: 5. Per the germline V gene, CDR1 is SGHNT and CDR2 is YYREEE (reference sequence). CDR3 residues: CASSLATGGPYEQYF. DNA for the CDR3: TGTGCCAGCAGCTTGGCAACGGGAGGTCCCTACGAGCAGTACTTC.

V is TRBV2 and J is TRBJ2-1, with D unresolved. V shed 5 bases and J shed 2 bases, with 13 bases lying between them. In germline, CDR1 is SNHLY, CDR2 FYNNEI. This CDR3 spans 15 amino acids. DNA for the CDR3: TGTGCCAGCAGTCCGATTCCCTTCGCCTACAATGAGCAGTTCTTC. This sequence encodes CASSPIPFAYNEQFF.

The V call is TRBV5-1, the J call TRBJ1-3; 11 nucleotides align to TRBD1. CDR1 and CDR2 (germline): SGHRS, YFSETQ. CDR3 length: 16 residues. V lost 3 bases to trimming and J lost 0 bases; unmatched junction nucleotides: 2. Written as DNA, the CDR3 is TGCGCCAGCAGCTGGGACAGGGGGATCTCTGGAAACACCATATATTTT. The encoded protein is CASSWDRGISGNTIYF. Combining the CDR3 with reference TRBV5-1 and TRBJ1-3 gives the whole variable domain KAGVTQTPRYLIKTRGQQVTLSCSPISGHRSVSWYQQTPGQGLQFLFEYFSETQRNKGNFPGRFSGRQFSNSRSEMNVSTLELGDSALYLCASSWDRGISGNTIYFGEGSWLTVV.

This chain uses TRBV5-1 with TRBJ1-4; D is ambiguous. The ends were cut back, 4 bases at V and 6 bases at J, with 10 bases in the middle. This CDR3 is built from 13 residues. Germline V lookup: CDR1 SGHRS, CDR2 YFSETQ. The CDR3 DNA is TGCGCCAGCAGCAACAGTAACGATGAAAAACTGTTTTTT. Protein product: CASSNSNDEKLFF.

The V and J genes are TRBV19 and TRBJ1-2; no clear D. CDR3 length: 14 residues. The V and J ends lost 6 bases and 0 bases respectively, with 11 bases between them. Germline CDR1 is LNHDA and CDR2 is SQIVND (reference sequence). CDR3 sequence reads: CASSKAGSNYGYTF. CDR3 bases: TGTGCCAGTAGCAAAGCGGGGTCTAACTATGGCTACACCTTC.

This chain links TRBV28 with TRBJ1-6; tentatively, D is TRBD1 (5 bases). This CDR3 has 15 amino acids. V was clipped by 2 bases and J by 5 bases, with 10 bases between them. Germline values: CDR1 MDHEN, CDR2 SYDVKM. This chain's CDR3 is CASSLHPGHNSPLHF. The CDR3 DNA is TGTGCCAGCAGTTTACATCCAGGGCATAATTCACCCCTCCACTTT.

The chain couples TRBV6-5 to TRBJ1-6, with D unclear. The CDR3 length is 14 residues. The germline V and J ends were trimmed by 4 bases and 11 bases, with 15 bases remaining between them. Germline V gene sequence: CDR1 MNHEY, CDR2 SVGAGI. The CDR3 loop is CASSSRFPETPLHF. The CDR3 DNA sequence: TGTGCCAGCAGTTCCCGGTTCCCTGAGACACCCCTCCACTTT.

This clone was seen only once. In nucleotides, the CDR3 is TGCGCCACCTCGGGGATAACTAACACTGAAGCTTTCTTT. Translated: CATSGITNTEAFF. The V call is TRBV5-1, the J call TRBJ1-1; D gene unclear. This CDR3 has 13 residues. The V end was cut by 9 bases, the J end by 2 bases, with 14 bases between. CDR1 is SGHRS and CDR2 is YFSETQ in the germline V gene.

This chain connects TRBV6-5 to TRBJ2-3; D might be TRBD1 or TRBD2, each matching 7 bases. The CDR3 length is 15 residues. Germline CDR1 is MNHEY and CDR2 is SVGAGI. V was pared by 6 bases and J by 5 bases, with 18 bases between. CDR3 residues: CASRKGAGAGDTQYF. In DNA, the CDR3 is TGTGCCAGCAGGAAGGGGGCGGGGGCCGGAGATACGCAGTATTTT.

The genes are TRBV7-9 and TRBJ1-1; no clear D gene. The CDR3 sequence is 13 residues long. V gave up 2 bases and J gave up 7 bases, with 11 bases separating them. Germline CDR1 SEHNR, CDR2 FQNEAQ (reference sequence). The CDR3 nucleotides are TGTGCCAGCAGCTTAAGGGAACAAGGTGAAGCTTTCTTT. Translated, it gives CASSLREQGEAFF.

This sequence joins TRBV30 and TRBJ1-6; D may be TRBD1 (6 bases). V was shortened by 0 bases and J by 8 bases, with 14 bases between the two germline ends. Germline V gives CDR1 GTSNPN, CDR2 SVGIG (reference sequence). The CDR3 has 15 amino acids. The CDR3 DNA reads as TGTGCCTGGAGTGTGTCCGGGAAGGGGGATTCACCCCTCCACTTT. This gives the protein CAWSVSGKGDSPLHF.

This chain's CDR3 is CASSPTGRTYNEQFF. The CDR3 DNA reads TGTGCCAGTAGTCCCACCGGGAGGACCTACAATGAGCAGTTCTTC. The rearrangement uses TRBV19 and TRBJ2-1; 7 bases are a match to TRBD2. The germline gives CDR1 LNHDA, CDR2 SQIVND (reference sequence). The CDR3 runs to 15 residues. V lost 5 bases to trimming and J lost 2 bases; unmatched junction nucleotides: 6.

This chain links TRBV6-5 with TRBJ1-1; D call uncertain. The V and J ends lost 6 bases and 4 bases respectively, with 9 bases between them. Germline V gives CDR1 MNHEY, CDR2 SVGAGI. The CDR3 length is 12 residues. This CDR3 is CASRAGSTEAFF. For the CDR3, the DNA is TGTGCCAGCAGGGCAGGTAGCACTGAAGCTTTCTTT.

CDR3 sequence reads: CAWSPPNRGGYGYTF. The CDR3 DNA follows: TGTGCCTGGAGCCCCCCGAACAGGGGCGGCTATGGCTACACCTTC. The chain couples TRBV30 to TRBJ1-2; 7 nucleotides match TRBD1. From germline, CDR1 is GTSNPN and CDR2 SVGIG (reference sequence). V dropped 3 bases and J dropped 4; count of bases not matched to a gene: 11. This CDR3 has 15 residues.

The chain joins TRBV29-1 to TRBJ1-2; possibly TRBD1 for D (6 bases). The CDR3 consists of 14 residues. Germline V lookup: CDR1 SQVTM, CDR2 ANQGSEA. CDR3: CAHVGGFANYGYTF. In DNA form, the CDR3 reads TGCGCGCATGTAGGGGGGTTCGCTAACTATGGCTACACCTTC.

V usage is TRBV19 and J usage is TRBJ1-4; tentative D call: TRBD1 (6 bases). Per germline, CDR1 LNHDA and CDR2 SQIVND (reference sequence). V lost 7 bases to trimming and J lost 8 bases, with 20 bases between them. CDR3 size: 15 residues. As DNA, the CDR3 is TGTGCCAGTATCATGGGGGCAGGCGGCGAGGAAAAACTGTTTTTT. Translation: CASIMGAGGEEKLFF.

The gene calls are TRBV19 and TRBJ1-1, with D perhaps matching TRBD1 (6 bases). CDR1 is LNHDA, CDR2 SQIVND, per germline (reference sequence). With 8 bases removed from V and 1 base from J, the gap between germline ends came to 20 bases. The CDR3 extends over 16 amino acids. CDR3 DNA sequence: TGTGCCAGTTTCAGTAGGGACATCAGCCAGAACACTGAAGCTTTCTTT. Translation gives CASFSRDISQNTEAFF.